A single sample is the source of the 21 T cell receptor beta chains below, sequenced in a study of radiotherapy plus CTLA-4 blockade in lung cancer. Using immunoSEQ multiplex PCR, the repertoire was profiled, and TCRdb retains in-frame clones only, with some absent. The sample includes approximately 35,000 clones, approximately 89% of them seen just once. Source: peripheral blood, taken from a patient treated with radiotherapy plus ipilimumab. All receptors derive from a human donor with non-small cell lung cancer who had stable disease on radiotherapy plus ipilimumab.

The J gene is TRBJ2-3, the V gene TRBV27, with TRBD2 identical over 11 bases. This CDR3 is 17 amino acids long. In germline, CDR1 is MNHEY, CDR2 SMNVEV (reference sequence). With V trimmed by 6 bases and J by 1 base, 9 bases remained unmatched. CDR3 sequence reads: CASRLTSGSWGTDTQYF. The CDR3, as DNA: TGTGCCAGCAGGCTTACTAGCGGGAGTTGGGGCACAGATACGCAGTATTTT.

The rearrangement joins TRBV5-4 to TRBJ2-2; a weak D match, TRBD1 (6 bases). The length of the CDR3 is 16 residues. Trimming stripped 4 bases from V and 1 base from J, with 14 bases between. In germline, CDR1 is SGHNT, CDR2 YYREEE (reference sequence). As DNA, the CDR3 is TGTGCCAGCAGCCAACCGGGACACAGGAACACCGGGGAGCTGTTTTTT. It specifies CASSQPGHRNTGELFF.

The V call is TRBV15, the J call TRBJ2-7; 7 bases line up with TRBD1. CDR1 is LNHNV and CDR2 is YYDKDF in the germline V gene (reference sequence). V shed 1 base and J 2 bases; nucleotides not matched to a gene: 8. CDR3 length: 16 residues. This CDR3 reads CATSRGGTAATYEQYF. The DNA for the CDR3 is TGTGCCACCAGCAGAGGGGGGACAGCAGCTACCTACGAGCAGTACTTC.

In nucleotides, the CDR3 is TGTGCCAGTAGTATACTAGCGGGAGGTCGGAATGAGCAGTTCTTC. Its protein is CASSILAGGRNEQFF. V is TRBV19 and J is TRBJ2-1, with 11 positions matching TRBD2. CDR3 length equals 15 residues. CDR1 is LNHDA, CDR2 SQIVND, per germline (reference sequence). The J segment lost 7 bases and the V segment lost 2 bases, leaving 4 bases of the junction unmatched.

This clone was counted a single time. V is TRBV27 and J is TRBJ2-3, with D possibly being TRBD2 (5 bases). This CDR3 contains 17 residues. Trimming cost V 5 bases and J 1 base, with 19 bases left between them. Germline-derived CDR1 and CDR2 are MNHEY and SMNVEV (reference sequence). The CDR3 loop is CASSAYPGIVGTDTQYF. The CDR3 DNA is TGTGCCAGCAGTGCTTACCCCGGGATAGTTGGCACAGATACGCAGTATTTT.

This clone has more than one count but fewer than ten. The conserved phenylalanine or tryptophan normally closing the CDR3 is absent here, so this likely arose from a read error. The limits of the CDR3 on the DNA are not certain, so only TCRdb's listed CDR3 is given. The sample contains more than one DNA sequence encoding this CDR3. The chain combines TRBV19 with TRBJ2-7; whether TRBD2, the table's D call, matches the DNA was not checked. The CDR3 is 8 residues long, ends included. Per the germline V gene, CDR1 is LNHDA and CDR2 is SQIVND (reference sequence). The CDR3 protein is CASSTRSI.

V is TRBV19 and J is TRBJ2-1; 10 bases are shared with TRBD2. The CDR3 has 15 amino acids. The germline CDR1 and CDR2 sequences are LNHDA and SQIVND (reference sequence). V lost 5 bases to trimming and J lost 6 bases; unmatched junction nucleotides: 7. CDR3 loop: CASSPLASGGNEQFF. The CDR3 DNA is TGTGCCAGTAGTCCCCTGGCTAGCGGGGGCAATGAGCAGTTCTTC.

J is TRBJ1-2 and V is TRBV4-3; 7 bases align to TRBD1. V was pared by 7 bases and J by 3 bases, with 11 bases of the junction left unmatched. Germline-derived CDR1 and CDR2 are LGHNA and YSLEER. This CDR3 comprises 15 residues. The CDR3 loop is CASKGSDRWDYGYTF. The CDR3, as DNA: TGCGCCAGCAAGGGGTCGGACAGGTGGGACTATGGCTACACCTTC.

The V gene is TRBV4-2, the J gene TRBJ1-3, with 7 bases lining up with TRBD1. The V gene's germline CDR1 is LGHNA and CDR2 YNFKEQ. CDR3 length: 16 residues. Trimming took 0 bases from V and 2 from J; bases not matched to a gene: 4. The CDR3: CASSQDPDRAGNTIYF. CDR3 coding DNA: TGTGCCAGCAGCCAAGATCCCGACAGGGCTGGAAACACCATATATTTT.

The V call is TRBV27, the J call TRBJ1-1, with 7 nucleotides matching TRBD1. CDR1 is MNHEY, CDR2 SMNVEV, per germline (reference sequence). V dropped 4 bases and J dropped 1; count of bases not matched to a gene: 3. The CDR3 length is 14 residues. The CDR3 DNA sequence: TGTGCCAGCAGTTCAAGGGGGCAGAACACTGAAGCTTTCTTT. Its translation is CASSSRGQNTEAFF.

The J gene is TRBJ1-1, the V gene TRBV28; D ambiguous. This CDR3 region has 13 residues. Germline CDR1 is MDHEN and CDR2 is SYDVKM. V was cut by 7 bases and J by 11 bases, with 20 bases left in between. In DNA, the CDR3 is TGTGCCAGCACCTCCCGGGAGACAAAGCCTGCTTTCTTT. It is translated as CASTSRETKPAFF. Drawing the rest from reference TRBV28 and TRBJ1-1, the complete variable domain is DVKVTQSSRYLVKRTGEKVFLECVQDMDHENMFWYRQDPGLGLRLIYFSYDVKMKEKGDIPEGYSVSREKKERFSLILESASTNQTSMYLCASTSRETKPAFFGQGTRLTVV.

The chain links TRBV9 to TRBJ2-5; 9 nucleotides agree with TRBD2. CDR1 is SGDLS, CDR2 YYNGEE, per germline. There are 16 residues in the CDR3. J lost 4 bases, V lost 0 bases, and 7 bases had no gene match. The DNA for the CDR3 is TGTGCCAGCAGCGTAGGCTCAGCGGGAGGAGGAGAGACCCAGTACTTC. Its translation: CASSVGSAGGGETQYF.

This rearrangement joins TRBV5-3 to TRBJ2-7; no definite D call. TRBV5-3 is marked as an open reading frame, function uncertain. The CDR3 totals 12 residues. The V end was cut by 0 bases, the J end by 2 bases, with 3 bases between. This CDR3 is CARSLGAYEQYF. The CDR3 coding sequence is TGTGCCAGAAGCTTGGGAGCCTACGAGCAGTACTTC.

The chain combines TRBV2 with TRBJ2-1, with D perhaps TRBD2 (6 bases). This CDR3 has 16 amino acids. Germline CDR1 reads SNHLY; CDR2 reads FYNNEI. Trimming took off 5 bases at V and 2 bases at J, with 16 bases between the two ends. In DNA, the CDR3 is TGTGCCAGCAGTCGGGACTCCCGGGGCACCTACAATGAGCAGTTCTTC. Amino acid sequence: CASSRDSRGTYNEQFF.

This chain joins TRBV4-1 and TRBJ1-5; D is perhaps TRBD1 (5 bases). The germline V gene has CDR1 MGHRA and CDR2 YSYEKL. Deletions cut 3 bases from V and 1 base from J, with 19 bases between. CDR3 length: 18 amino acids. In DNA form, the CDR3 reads TGCGCCAGCAGCCACGGAATTTTAGGCAGGGCCAGCAATCAGCCCCAGCATTTT. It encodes CASSHGILGRASNQPQHF.

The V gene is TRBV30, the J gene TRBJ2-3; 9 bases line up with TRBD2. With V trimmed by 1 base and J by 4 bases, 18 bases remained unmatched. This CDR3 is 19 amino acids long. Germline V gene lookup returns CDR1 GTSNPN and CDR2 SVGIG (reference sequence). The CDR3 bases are TGTGCCTGGAGTGGACTCATAGGACTAGCGATCATACGGGCAGATACGCAGTATTTT. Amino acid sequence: CAWSGLIGLAIIRADTQYF.

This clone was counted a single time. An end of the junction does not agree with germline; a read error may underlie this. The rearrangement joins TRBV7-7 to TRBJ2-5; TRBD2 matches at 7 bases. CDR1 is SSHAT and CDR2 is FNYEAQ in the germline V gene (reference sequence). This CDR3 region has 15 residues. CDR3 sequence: CASSLGGGLQETQYF. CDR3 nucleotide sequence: TGTGCTAGCAGCTTGGGGGGAGGGTTGCAAGAGACCCAGTACTTC.

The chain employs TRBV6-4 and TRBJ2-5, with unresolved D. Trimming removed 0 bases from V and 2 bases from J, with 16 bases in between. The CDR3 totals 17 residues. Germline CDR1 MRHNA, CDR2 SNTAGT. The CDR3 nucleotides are TGTGCCAGCAGTGACTCACTTCGTCGGCAGGATCAAGAGACCCAGTACTTC. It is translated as CASSDSLRRQDQETQYF.

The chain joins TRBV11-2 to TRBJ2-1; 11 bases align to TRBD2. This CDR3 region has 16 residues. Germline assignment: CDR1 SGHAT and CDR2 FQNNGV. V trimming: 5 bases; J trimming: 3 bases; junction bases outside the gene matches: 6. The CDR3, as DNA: TGTGCCAGCAGCGACCAGACTAGCGGGAACTACAATGAGCAGTTCTTC. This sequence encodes CASSDQTSGNYNEQFF.

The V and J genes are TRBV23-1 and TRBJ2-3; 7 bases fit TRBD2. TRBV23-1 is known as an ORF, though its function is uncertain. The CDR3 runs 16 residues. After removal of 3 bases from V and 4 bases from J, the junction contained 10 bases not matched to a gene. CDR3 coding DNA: TGCGCCAGCAGTCATACGGCGGGAGAATTCGCAGATACGCAGTATTTT. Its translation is CASSHTAGEFADTQYF.

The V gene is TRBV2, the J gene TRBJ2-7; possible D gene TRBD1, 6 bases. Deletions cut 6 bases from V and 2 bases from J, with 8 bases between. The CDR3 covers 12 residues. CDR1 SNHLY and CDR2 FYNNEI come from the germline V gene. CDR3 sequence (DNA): TGTGCCAGCAGGGGGGCCGCCTACGAGCAGTACTTC. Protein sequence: CASRGAAYEQYF.